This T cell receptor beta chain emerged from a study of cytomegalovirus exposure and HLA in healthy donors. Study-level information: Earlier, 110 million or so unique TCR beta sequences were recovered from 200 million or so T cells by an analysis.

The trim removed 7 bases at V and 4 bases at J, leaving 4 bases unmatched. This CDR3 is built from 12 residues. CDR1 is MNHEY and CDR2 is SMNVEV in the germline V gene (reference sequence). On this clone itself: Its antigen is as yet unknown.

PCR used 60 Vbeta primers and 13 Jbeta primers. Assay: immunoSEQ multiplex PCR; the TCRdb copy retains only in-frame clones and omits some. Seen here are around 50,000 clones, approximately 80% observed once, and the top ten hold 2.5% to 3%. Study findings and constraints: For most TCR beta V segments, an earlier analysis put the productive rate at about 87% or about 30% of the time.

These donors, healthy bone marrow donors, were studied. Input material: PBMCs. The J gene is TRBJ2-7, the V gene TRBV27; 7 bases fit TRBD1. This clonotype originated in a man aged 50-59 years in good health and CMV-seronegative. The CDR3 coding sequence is TGTGCCAGCACCGACAGGGTATACGAGCAGTACTTC. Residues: CASTDRVYEQYF.